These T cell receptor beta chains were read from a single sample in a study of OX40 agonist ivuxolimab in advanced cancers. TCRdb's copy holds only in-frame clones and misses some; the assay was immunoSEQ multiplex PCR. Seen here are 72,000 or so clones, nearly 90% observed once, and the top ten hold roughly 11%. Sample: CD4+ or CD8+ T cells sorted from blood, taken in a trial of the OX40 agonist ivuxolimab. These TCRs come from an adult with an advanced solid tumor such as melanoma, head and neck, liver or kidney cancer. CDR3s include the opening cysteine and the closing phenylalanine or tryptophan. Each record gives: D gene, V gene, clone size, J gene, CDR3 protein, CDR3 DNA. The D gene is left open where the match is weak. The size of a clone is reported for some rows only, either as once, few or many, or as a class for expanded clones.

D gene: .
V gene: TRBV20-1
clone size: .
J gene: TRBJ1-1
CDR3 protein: CSAGHGGEAFF
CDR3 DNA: TGCAGTGCGGGCCACGGGGGGGAGGCTTTCTTT

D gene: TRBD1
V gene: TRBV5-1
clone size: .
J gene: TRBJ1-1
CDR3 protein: CASSSGTGGSYTEAFF
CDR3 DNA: TGCGCCAGCAGCTCCGGGACAGGGGGGTCGTACACTGAAGCTTTCTTT

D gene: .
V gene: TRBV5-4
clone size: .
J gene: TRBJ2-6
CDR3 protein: CASSLVPPLSGAGANVLTF
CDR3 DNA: TGTGCCAGCAGCTTAGTCCCCCCTTTAAGTGGGGCTGGGGCCAACGTCCTGACTTTC

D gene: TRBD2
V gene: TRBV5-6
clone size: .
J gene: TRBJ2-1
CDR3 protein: CASSLHVGTNYNEQFF
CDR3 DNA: TGTGCCAGCAGCTTGCACGTCGGGACTAACTACAATGAGCAGTTCTTC

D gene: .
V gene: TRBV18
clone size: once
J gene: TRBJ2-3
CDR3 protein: CASSSQGASTDTQYF
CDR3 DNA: TGTGCCAGTTCGTCACAGGGTGCGAGTACAGATACGCAGTATTTT

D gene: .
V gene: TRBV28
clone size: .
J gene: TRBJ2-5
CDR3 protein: CASSPTTLWGTQYF
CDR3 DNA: TGTGCCAGCAGTCCAACTACCCTGTGGGGGACCCAGTACTTC

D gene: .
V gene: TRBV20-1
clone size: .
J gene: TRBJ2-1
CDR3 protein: CSASFGDEQFF
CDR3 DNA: TGCAGTGCTAGCTTCGGGGATGAGCAGTTCTTC

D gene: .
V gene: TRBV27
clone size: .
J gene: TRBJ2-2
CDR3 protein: CASRQVGAGELFF
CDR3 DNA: TGTGCCAGCAGACAGGTGGGAGCCGGGGAGCTGTTTTTT

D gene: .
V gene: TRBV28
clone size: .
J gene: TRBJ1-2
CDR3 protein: CASSVTGHYYGYTF
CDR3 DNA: TGTGCCAGCAGCGTAACGGGACATTACTATGGCTACACCTTC

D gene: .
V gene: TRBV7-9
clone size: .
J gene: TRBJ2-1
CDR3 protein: CASSLDPIYNEQFF
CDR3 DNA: TGTGCCAGCAGCTTAGATCCAATTTACAATGAGCAGTTCTTC

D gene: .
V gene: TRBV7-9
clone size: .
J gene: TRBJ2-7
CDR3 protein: CASSYQYEQYF
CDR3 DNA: TGTGCCAGCAGCTATCAATACGAGCAGTACTTC

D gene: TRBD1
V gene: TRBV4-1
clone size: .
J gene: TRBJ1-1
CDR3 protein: CASSPDRTNTEAFF
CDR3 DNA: TGCGCCAGCAGCCCGGACAGGACGAACACTGAAGCTTTCTTT

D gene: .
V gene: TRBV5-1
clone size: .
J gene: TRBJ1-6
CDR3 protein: CASSLAAQAYNSPLHF
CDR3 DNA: TGTGCCAGCAGCCTCGCGGCGCAGGCTTATAATTCACCCCTCCACTTT

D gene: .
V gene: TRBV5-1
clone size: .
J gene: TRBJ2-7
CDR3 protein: CASRGGYEQYF
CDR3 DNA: TGCGCCAGCAGGGGGGGCTACGAGCAGTACTTC

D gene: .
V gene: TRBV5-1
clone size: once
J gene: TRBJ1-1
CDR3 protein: CASSLGFGVTEAFF
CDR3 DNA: TGCGCCAGCAGCTTGGGGTTTGGAGTCACTGAAGCTTTCTTT

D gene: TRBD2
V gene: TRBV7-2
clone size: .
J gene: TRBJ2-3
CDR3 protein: CASSLSSGRTDTQYF
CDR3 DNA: TGTGCCAGCAGCTTATCTAGCGGGAGGACAGATACGCAGTATTTT

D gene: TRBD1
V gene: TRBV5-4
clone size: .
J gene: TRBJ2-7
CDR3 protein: CASSWIPGQGHEQYF
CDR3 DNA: TGTGCCAGCAGCTGGATTCCGGGACAGGGACACGAGCAGTACTTC

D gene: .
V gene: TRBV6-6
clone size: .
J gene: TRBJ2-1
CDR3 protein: CASSRLIPAYNEQFF
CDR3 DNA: TGTGCCAGCAGTCGCCTCATCCCCGCCTACAATGAGCAGTTCTTC

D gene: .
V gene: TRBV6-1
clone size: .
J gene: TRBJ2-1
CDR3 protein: CASIRGMLDNEQFF
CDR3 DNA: TGTGCCAGCATACGAGGGATGCTAGACAATGAGCAGTTCTTC

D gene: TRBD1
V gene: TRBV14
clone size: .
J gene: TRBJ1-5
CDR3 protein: CASSQGTGGDGNQPQHF
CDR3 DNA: TGTGCCAGCAGCCAAGGGACAGGGGGCGACGGCAATCAGCCCCAGCATTTT

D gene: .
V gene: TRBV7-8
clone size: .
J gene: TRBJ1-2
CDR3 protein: CASSLEGRGYYGYTF
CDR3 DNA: TGTGCCAGCAGCTTAGAGGGGCGCGGGTACTATGGCTACACCTTC

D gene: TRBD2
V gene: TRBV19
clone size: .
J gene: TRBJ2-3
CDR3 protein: CASSNRAGFDTQYF
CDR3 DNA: TGTGCCAGTAGTAATCGAGCGGGATTTGATACGCAGTATTTT

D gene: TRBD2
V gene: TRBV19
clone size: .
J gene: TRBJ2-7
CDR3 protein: CASSILPGRTYEQYF
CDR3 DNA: TGTGCCAGTAGTATATTACCCGGGAGGACCTACGAGCAGTACTTC

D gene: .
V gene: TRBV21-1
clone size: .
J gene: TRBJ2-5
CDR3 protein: CASSKERGELQETQYF
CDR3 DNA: TGTGCCAGCAGCAAAGAACGGGGGGAACTCCAAGAGACCCAGTACTTC

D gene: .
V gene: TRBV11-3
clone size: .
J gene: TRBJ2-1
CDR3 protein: CASSLDGSSYNEQFF
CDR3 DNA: TGTGCCAGCAGCTTAGACGGTAGCTCCTACAATGAGCAGTTCTTC

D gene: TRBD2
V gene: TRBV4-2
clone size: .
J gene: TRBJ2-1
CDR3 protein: CASSPQGAGGYNEQFF
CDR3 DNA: TGTGCCAGCTCCCCCCAAGGAGCGGGAGGCTACAATGAGCAGTTCTTC

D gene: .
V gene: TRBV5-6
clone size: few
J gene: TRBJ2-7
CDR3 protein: CASSSRAYEQYF
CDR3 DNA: TGTGCCAGCAGCTCCAGGGCGTACGAGCAGTACTTC

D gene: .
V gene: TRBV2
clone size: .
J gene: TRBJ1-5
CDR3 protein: CASTPGTSNQPQHF
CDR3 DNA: TGTGCCAGCACCCCCGGGACGAGCAATCAGCCCCAGCATTTT

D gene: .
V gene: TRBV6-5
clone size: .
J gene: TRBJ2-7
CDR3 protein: CASSYLQGLGEQYF
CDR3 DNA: TGTGCCAGCAGTTATCTACAGGGCCTAGGCGAGCAGTACTTC

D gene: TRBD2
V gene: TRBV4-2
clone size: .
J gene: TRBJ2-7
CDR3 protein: CASSQGLAYEQYF
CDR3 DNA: TGTGCCAGCAGCCAAGGACTAGCGTACGAGCAGTACTTC

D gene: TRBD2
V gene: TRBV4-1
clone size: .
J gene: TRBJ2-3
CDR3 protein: CASSFMWRWGGDTQYF
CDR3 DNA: TGCGCCAGCAGCTTTATGTGGCGGTGGGGGGGAGATACGCAGTATTTT

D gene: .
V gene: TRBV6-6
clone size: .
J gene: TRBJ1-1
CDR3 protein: CASSTRTGEAFF
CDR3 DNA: TGTGCCAGCAGCACCAGGACGGGCGAAGCTTTCTTT

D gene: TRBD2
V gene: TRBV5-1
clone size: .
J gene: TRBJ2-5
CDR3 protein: CASSPGGVNQETQYF
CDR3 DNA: TGCGCCAGCAGCCCCGGGGGGGTGAACCAAGAGACCCAGTACTTC

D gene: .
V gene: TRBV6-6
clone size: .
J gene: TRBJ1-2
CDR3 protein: CASSPPGAVNYGYTF
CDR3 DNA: TGTGCCAGCAGCCCACCGGGCGCAGTGAACTATGGCTACACCTTC

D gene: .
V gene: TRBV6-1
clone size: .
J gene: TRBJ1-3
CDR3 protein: CASSEGAGRNTIYF
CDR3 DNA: TGTGCCAGCAGTGAGGGGGCAGGGAGAAACACCATATATTTT

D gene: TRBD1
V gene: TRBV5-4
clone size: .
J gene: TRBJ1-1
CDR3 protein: CASSPRQGAGTEAFF
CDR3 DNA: TGTGCCAGCAGCCCCCGACAGGGGGCCGGCACTGAAGCTTTCTTT

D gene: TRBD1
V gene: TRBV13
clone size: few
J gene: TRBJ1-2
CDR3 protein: CASSLGLFRGQLNYGYTF
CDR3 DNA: TGTGCCAGCAGCTTAGGGCTTTTTCGGGGACAGCTTAACTATGGCTACACCTTC

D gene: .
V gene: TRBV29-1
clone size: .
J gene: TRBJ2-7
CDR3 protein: CSVTGQRAYEQYF
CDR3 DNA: TGCAGCGTTACAGGGCAGAGGGCCTACGAGCAGTACTTC

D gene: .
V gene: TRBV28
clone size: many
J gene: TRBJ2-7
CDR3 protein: CASSFWVSYEQYF
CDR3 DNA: TGTGCCAGCAGTTTCTGGGTCTCCTACGAGCAGTACTTC

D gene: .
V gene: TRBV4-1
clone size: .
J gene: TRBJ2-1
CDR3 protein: CASQGGNNYNEQFF
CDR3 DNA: TGCGCCAGCCAGGGGGGCAACAACTACAATGAGCAGTTCTTC

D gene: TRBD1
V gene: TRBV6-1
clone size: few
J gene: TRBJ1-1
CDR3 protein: CACTGGGTEAFF
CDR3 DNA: TGTGCCTGTACAGGGGGCGGCACTGAAGCTTTCTTT

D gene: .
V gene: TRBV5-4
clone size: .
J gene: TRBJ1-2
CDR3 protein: CASSSDDRLGGYTF
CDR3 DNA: TGTGCCAGCAGCTCGGATGATAGGCTGGGGGGCTACACCTTC

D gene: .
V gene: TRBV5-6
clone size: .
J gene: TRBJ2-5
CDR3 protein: CASSLARTGGETQYF
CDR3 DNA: TGTGCCAGCAGCTTGGCCCGGACAGGAGGGGAGACCCAGTACTTC

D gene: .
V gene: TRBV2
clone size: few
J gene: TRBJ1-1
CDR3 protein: CASGSSMNTEAFF
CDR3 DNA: TGTGCCAGTGGCAGCTCAATGAACACTGAAGCTTTCTTT

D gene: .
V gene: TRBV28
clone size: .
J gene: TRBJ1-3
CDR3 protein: CATVGGASGNTIYF
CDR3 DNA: TGTGCCACCGTGGGAGGGGCTTCTGGAAACACCATATATTTT

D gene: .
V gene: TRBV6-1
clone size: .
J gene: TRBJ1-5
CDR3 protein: CASRQDSNQPQHF
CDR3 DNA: TGTGCCAGCCGACAGGATAGCAATCAGCCCCAGCATTTT

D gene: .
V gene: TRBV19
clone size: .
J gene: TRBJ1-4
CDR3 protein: CASTRGEGEKLFF
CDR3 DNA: TGTGCCAGCACGCGGGGTGAGGGGGAAAAACTGTTTTTT

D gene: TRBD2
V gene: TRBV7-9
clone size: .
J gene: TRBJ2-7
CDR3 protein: CASSQRASERGTPYEQYF
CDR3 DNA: TGTGCCAGCAGCCAAAGGGCTAGCGAGCGGGGTACACCCTACGAGCAGTACTTC

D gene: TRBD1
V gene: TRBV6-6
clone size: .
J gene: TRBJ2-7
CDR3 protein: CASRRQGSYEQYF
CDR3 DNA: TGTGCCAGCAGGAGACAGGGGTCCTACGAGCAGTACTTC

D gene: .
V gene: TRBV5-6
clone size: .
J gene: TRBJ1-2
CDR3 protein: CASSLAGGAGYTF
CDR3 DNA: TGTGCCAGCAGCTTGGCCGGGGGGGCTGGCTACACCTTC

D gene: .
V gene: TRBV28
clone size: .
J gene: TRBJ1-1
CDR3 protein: CASSLWSGGTEAFF
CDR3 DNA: TGTGCCAGCAGTTTATGGTCGGGGGGCACTGAAGCTTTCTTT

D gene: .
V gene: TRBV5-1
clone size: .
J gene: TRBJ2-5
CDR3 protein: CASNRGQIRQETQYF
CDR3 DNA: TGCGCCAGCAACCGCGGACAGATTCGCCAAGAGACCCAGTACTTC

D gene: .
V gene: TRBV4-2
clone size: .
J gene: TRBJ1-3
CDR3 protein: CASSPAPYSSGNTIYF
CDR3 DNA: TGTGCCAGCAGCCCCGCCCCCTATAGCTCTGGAAACACCATATATTTT

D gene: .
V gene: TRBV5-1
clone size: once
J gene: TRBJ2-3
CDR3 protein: CASSWSAGLTDTQYF
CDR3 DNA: TGCGCCAGCAGCTGGTCCGCGGGGCTCACAGATACGCAGTATTTT

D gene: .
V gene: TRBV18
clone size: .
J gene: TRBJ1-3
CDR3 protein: CASSPQLGRSGNTIYF
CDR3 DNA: TGTGCCAGCTCACCACAACTCGGACGCTCTGGAAACACCATATATTTT

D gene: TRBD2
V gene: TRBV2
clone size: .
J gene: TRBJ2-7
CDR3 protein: CASSRQAPGGYEQYF
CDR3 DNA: TGTGCCAGCAGTCGGCAGGCCCCGGGAGGCTACGAGCAGTACTTC

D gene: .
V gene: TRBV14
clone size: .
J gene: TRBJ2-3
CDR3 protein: CASSQGLSGPTDTQYF
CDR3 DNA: TGTGCCAGCAGCCAAGGTCTTAGCGGACCCACAGATACGCAGTATTTT

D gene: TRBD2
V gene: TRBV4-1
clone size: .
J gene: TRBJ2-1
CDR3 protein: CASSQLTSGSGSYNEQFF
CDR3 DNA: TGCGCCAGCAGCCAATTGACTAGCGGGAGCGGCTCCTACAATGAGCAGTTCTTC

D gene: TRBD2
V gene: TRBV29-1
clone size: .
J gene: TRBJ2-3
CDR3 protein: CSVDSRAGVSPDTQYF
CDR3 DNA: TGCAGCGTTGATTCAAGGGCGGGAGTTTCCCCAGATACGCAGTATTTT